This T cell receptor (beta chain) emerged from a study of regulatory T cells in long-lasting Graves disease. Study results and caveats: TRBV28, TRBJ1-2 and TRBJ2-5 emerged as the favored segments in persistent disease. Persistent Graves' patients showed a TCR diversity that was lower than that of newly diagnosed ones.

Through Arm-PCR of CDR3 regions and iRepertoire HTBI primers, TCR beta libraries were built. TCRdb reprocessed the multiplex PCR reads with MiXCR, giving one entry per CDR3 protein. The sample contains about 660,000 distinct CDR3 sequences, around 30% of which appear only once. Time point described: persistent/refractory GD, antithyroid drugs over 5 years with positive TRAb. With RNA extracted from PBMCs as input, the TCR library was made. The authors diagnosed Graves' disease using American Thyroid Association guidelines. CDR3 length equals 18 residues. V lost 2 bases and J 0 bases, leaving 19 bases between the germline ends. Germline V lookup: CDR1 SNHLY, CDR2 FYNNEI. This clonotype was found many times. Its specificity is not known.

The receptor was derived from a female donor with Graves disease. The V and J genes are TRBV2 and TRBJ1-1; D is perhaps TRBD1 (5 bases). The source was peripheral blood mononuclear cells (PBMCs), collected when the disease was refractory, from a patient treated with antithyroid drugs. CDR3 sequence reads: CASSEWWGVGRVNTEAFF. CDR3 DNA: TGTGCCAGCAGTGAATGGTGGGGGGTTGGAAGGGTGAACACTGAAGCTTTCTTT.